This TCR beta chain was retrieved from a study of cytomegalovirus exposure and HLA in healthy donors. Study conclusions and caveats: Analyses of presence/absence relied on an assumption of roughly uniform sequencing depth across donors. Within an earlier analysis, most TCR beta V segments proved productive either about 87% or about 30% of the time.

The CDR3 is made up of 13 amino acids. Germline V gene data show CDR1 as MNHNS and CDR2 as SASEGT. For this clone: Its specificity is not known. The junction does not match germline at one end; this may be a read error.

Primers: 60 Vbeta forward and 13 Jbeta reverse. Assay: immunoSEQ multiplex PCR; the TCRdb copy retains only in-frame clones and omits some. The data hold approximately 110,000 clones, with under 85% observed a single time. The material sequenced was PBMCs. The chain couples TRBV6-1 to TRBJ1-4; TRBD1 aligns across 7 bases. This clonotype was obtained from a middle-aged man in good health and CMV-seronegative. The CDR3 DNA is TGTGCCAGCAGTGAATCCACAGGGGTGAATAAGTGGTTT. Its protein product is CASSESTGVNKWF.